This T cell receptor beta chain derives from a study of blood T cell repertoires in COVID-19. TCRdb keeps only in-frame clones here, not all; method: immunoSEQ multiplex PCR. In the table there are tens of thousands of clones, around 85% of which are singletons. The clonotype originates from a woman of 80 years or more with active or convalescent COVID-19. Sequencing input: peripheral blood.

CDR3 in DNA: TGTGCCAGCAGCCCCCAGGGGGCCTACGAGCAGTACTTC. This sequence encodes CASSPQGAYEQYF. J is TRBJ2-7 and V is TRBV12-3 or TRBV12-4; 7 nucleotides align to TRBD1. V lost 6 bases to trimming and J lost 2 bases; unmatched junction nucleotides: 4. CDR3 size: 13 residues.